The rows below give T cell receptor beta chains drawn from one sample of a study of cytomegalovirus exposure and HLA in healthy donors. Measured with immunoSEQ multiplex PCR; TCRdb has only the in-frame clones, and not every one. Of roughly 40,000 clones in the sample, more than 65% were seen once. Sequenced: PBMCs. These receptors came from a man in his forties or fifties in good health and CMV-seronegative. CDR3s include the opening cysteine and the closing phenylalanine or tryptophan. The D gene is left open where the match is weak. Not every row has a clone size; where given, it reads once, few, many or a size class.

TRBJ2-7 | TRBV5-8 | - | - | CASSLTGLSYEQYF | TGTGCCAGCAGTTTAACAGGGCTCTCCTACGAGCAGTACTTC
TRBJ2-5 | TRBV5-1 | - | - | CASSLNPQGQETQYF | TGCGCCAGCAGCTTGAATCCCCAGGGCCAAGAGACCCAGTACTTC
TRBJ1-5 | TRBV5-6 | - | - | CASSLGPDQPQHF | TGTGCCAGCAGCTTGGGTCCCGATCAGCCCCAGCATTTT
TRBJ2-3 | TRBV7-6 | TRBD2 | - | CASRLAGEFDTQYF | TGTGCCAGCCGACTAGCGGGGGAGTTCGATACGCAGTATTTT
TRBJ2-7 | TRBV28 | - | - | CASRGLVYEQYF | TGTGCCAGCAGAGGACTTGTCTACGAGCAGTACTTC
TRBJ2-1 | TRBV6-1 | - | - | CASSEASTVNEQFF | TGTGCCAGCAGTGAAGCGTCAACAGTTAATGAGCAGTTCTTC
TRBJ2-3 | TRBV28 | TRBD1 | once | CASRRQGTSTDTQYF | TGTGCCAGCAGGCGACAGGGGACTAGCACAGATACGCAGTATTTT
TRBJ2-1 | TRBV9 | TRBD2 | - | CASSLYSSGGAGEQFF | TGTGCCAGCAGTCTTTATTCTAGCGGGGGGGCCGGTGAGCAGTTCTTC
TRBJ2-2 | TRBV15 | - | - | CATSKGGLNTGELFF | TGTGCCACCAGCAAGGGGGGGCTTAACACCGGGGAGCTGTTTTTT
TRBJ1-6 | TRBV9 | - | - | CASSEQGTYNSPLHF | TGTGCCAGCAGCGAACAGGGCACCTATAATTCCCCCCTCCACTTT
TRBJ2-5 | TRBV7-9 | - | - | CASTENWETQYF | TGTGCCAGCACCGAGAACTGGGAGACCCAGTACTTC
TRBJ1-4 | TRBV7-2 | - | few | CASSLTGGPGGEKLFF | TGTGCCAGCAGTCTGACAGGTGGCCCAGGAGGTGAAAAACTGTTTTTT
TRBJ1-1 | TRBV6-1 | - | - | CASKEGETRGAFF | TGTGCCAGCAAGGAGGGCGAAACCCGCGGAGCTTTCTTT
TRBJ2-7 | TRBV28 | - | - | CASSAPRELASEQYF | TGTGCCAGCAGTGCTCCCCGCGAGCTAGCGAGCGAGCAGTACTTC